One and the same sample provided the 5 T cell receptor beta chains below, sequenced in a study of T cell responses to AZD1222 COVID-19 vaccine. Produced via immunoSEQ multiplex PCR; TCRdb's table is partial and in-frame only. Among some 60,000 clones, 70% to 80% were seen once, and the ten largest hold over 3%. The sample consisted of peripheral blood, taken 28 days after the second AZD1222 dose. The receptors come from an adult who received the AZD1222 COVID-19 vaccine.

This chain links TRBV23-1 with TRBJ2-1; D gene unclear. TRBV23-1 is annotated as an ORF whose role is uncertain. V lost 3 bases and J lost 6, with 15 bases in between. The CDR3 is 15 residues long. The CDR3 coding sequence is TGCGCCAGCAGTCAGCTCCCCCTCTGCAGCAATGAGCAGTTCTTC. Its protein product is CASSQLPLCSNEQFF.

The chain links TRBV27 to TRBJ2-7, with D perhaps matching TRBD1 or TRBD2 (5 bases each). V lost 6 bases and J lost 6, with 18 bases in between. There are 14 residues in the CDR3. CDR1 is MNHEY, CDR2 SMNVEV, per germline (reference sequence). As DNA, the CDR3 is TGTGCCAGCAGCCCCAGAGGGACGCAGAGCGAGCAGTACTTC. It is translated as CASSPRGTQSEQYF.

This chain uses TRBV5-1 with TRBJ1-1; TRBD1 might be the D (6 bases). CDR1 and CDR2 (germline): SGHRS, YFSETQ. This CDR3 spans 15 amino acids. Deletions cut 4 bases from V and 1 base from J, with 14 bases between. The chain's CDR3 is CASSATGGRNTEAFF. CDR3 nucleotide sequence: TGCGCCAGCAGCGCGACCGGGGGGCGGAACACTGAAGCTTTCTTT.

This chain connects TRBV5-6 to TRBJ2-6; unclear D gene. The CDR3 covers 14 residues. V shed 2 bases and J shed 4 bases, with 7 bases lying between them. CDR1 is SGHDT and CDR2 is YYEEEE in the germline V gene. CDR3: CASSFGSGANVLTF. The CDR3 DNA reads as TGTGCCAGCAGCTTCGGGTCAGGGGCCAACGTCCTGACTTTC.

The CDR3 sequence: CASSAGDQPQHF. CDR3 nucleotides: TGCGCCAGCAGTGCGGGGGACCAGCCCCAGCATTTT. The chain uses TRBV10-1 and TRBJ1-5, with a tentative D call TRBD1 (5 bases). Germline lookup yields CDR1 WNHNN and CDR2 SYGVQD (reference sequence). This CDR3 comprises 12 residues. Trimming took 4 bases from V and 7 from J, leaving 8 bases between them.